This T cell receptor beta chain originates from a study of cytomegalovirus exposure and HLA in healthy donors. Regarding donors, all were healthy bone marrow donors. To note about this clone: What it binds is unknown.

General study points: A later analysis showed TCR association rates differing by HLA locus, peaking at DRB1 and lowest at HLA-C. In an earlier analysis, most TCR beta V segments were productive about 87% or about 30% of the time.

Primers: 60 Vbeta forward and 13 Jbeta reverse. Assay used: immunoSEQ multiplex PCR; TCRdb lists only in-frame clones, some missing. The sample records some 110,000 clones, nearly 75% being singletons. The TCR comes from a man aged 30-40 years in good health and CMV-seropositive. The sequencing sample was made of PBMCs.

CDR3 region: CASSLGPSYTDTQYF. The CDR3 coding sequence is TGTGCCAGCAGTCTGGGGCCTTCCTACACAGATACGCAGTATTTT. The V and J genes are TRBV9 and TRBJ2-3, with D possibly being TRBD1 (5 bases). Germline V gene lookup returns CDR1 SGDLS and CDR2 YYNGEE. V was trimmed by 5 bases and J by 2 bases, leaving 15 bases between them. The CDR3 covers 15 residues.